This TCR beta chain was sequenced during a study of T cells after yellow fever vaccination. TCRdb itself ran the 5' RACE reads through MiXCR, one entry per CDR3 protein. The sample has roughly 500,000 distinct CDR3 sequences; roughly 21% are singletons. As to this clonotype: Antigen specificity is unknown.

Study findings and constraints: Among primary-vaccination clones, most reappeared after the booster, at roughly 95% for CD4 and about 90% for CD8.

The sequence was collected from a man aged 25 to 40 who received the YFV17D yellow fever vaccine. The material was PBMCs, obtained 15 days after the yellow fever booster vaccination.

The CDR3 spells CASSLSYSQETQYF. The CDR3 DNA is TGTGCCAGCAGCTTGAGTTACAGCCAAGAGACCCAGTACTTC. The rearrangement links TRBV5-4 to TRBJ2-5; D remains unclear. This CDR3 spans 14 amino acids. CDR1 and CDR2 from the germline V gene are SGHNT and YYREEE (reference sequence). Trimming left V 1 base short and J 1 base short, with 8 bases between.